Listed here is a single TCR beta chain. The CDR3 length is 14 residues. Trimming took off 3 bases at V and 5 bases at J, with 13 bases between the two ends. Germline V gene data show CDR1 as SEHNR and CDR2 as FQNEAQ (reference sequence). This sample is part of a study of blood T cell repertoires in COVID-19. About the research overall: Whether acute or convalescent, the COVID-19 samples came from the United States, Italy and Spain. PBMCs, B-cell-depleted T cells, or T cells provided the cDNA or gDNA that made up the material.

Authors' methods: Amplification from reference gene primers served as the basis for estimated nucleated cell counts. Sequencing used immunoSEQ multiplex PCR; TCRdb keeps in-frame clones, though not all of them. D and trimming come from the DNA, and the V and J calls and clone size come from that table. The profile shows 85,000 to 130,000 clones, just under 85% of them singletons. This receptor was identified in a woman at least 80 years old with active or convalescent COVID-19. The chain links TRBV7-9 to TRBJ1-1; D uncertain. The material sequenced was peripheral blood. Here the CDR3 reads CASSFIGRGTEAFF. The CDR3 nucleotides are TGTGCCAGCAGCTTCATAGGGCGAGGGACTGAAGCTTTCTTT.